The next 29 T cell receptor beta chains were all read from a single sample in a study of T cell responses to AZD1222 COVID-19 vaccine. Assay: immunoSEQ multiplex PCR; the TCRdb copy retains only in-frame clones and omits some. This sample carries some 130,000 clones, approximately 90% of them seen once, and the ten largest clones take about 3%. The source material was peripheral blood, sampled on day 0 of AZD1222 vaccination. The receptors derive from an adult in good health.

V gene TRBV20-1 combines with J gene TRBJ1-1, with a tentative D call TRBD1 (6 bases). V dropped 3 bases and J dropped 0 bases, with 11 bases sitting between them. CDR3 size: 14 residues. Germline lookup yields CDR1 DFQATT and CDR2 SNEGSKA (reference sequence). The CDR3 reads CSASKGTLNTEAFF. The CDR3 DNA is TGCAGTGCTAGTAAAGGGACATTGAACACTGAAGCTTTCTTT.

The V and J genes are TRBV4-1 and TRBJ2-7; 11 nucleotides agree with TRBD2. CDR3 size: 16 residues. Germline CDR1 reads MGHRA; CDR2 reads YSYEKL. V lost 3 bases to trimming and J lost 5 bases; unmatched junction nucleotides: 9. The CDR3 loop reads CASSHFSGRVRDEQYF. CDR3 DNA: TGCGCCAGCAGCCACTTTAGCGGGAGGGTTCGCGACGAGCAGTACTTC.

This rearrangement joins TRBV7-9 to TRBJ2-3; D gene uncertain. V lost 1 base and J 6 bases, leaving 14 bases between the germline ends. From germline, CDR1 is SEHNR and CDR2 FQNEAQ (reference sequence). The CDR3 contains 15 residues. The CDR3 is CASSLVGLRADTQYF. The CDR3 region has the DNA TGTGCCAGCAGCTTAGTCGGCTTAAGGGCCGATACGCAGTATTTT.

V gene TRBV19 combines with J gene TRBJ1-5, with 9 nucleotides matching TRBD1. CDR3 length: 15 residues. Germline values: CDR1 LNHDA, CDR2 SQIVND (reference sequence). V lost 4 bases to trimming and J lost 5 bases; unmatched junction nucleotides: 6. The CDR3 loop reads CASSTTGGTHQPQHF. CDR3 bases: TGTGCCAGTAGTACGACAGGGGGTACTCATCAGCCCCAGCATTTT.

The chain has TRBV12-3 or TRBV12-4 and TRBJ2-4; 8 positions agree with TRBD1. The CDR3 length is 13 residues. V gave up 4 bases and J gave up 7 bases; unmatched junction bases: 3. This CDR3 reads CASSSQGANIQYF. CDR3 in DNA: TGTGCCAGCAGTTCCCAGGGGGCCAACATTCAGTACTTC.

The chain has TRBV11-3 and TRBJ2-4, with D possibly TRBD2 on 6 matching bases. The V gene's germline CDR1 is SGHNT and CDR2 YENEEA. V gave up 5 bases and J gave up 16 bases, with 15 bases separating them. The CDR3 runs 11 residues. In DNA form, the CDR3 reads TGTGCCAGCAGCCGCCGGGACTCAATTTACTTC. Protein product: CASSRRDSIYF. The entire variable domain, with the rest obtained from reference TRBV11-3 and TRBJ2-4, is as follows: EAGVVQSPRYKIIEKKQPVAFWCNPISGHNTLYWYLQNLGQGPELLIRYENEEAVDDSQLPKDRFSAERLKGVDSTLKIQPAELGDSAVYLCASSRRDSIYFGAGTRLSVL.

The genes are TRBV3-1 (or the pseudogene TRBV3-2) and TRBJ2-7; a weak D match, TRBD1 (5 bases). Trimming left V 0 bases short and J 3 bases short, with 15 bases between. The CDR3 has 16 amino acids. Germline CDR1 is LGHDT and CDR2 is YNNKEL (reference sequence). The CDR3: CASSQDEGQGVYEQYF. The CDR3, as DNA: TGTGCCAGCAGCCAAGATGAAGGGCAGGGTGTCTACGAGCAGTACTTC.

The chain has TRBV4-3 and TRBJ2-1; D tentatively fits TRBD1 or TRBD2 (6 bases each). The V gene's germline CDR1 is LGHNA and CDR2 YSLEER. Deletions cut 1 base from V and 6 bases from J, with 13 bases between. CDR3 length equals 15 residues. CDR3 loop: CASSQGGGLVNEQFF. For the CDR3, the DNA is TGCGCCAGCAGCCAAGGAGGGGGGCTTGTCAATGAGCAGTTCTTC.

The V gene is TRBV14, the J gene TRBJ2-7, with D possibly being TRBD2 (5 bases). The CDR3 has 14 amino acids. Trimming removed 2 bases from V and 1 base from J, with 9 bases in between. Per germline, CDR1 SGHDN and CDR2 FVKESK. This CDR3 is CASSQRRTSYEQYF. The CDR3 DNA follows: TGTGCCAGCAGCCAACGCCGGACTTCCTACGAGCAGTACTTC. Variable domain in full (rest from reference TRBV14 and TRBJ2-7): EAGVTQFPSHSVIEKGQTVTLRCDPISGHDNLYWYRRVMGKEIKFLLHFVKESKQDESGMPNNRFLAERTGGTYSTLKVQPAELEDSGVYFCASSQRRTSYEQYFGPGTRLTVT.

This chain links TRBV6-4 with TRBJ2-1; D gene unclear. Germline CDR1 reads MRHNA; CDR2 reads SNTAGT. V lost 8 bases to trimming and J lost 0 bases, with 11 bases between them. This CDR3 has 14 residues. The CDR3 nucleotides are TGTGCCAGCGCCCCGGGTAGCTCCTACAATGAGCAGTTCTTC. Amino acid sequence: CASAPGSSYNEQFF.

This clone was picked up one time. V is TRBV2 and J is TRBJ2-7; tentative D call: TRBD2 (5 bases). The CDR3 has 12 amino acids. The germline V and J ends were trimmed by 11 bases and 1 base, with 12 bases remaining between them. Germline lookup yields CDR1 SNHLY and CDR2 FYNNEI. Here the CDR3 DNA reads TGTGCCTCCTCTTCGGGGTCCTACGAGCAGTACTTC. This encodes CASSSGSYEQYF. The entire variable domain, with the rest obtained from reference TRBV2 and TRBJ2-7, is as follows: EPEVTQTPSHQVTQMGQEVILRCVPISNHLYFYWYRQILGQKVEFLVSFYNNEISEKSEIFDDQFSVERPDGSNFTLKIRSTKLEDSAMYFCASSSGSYEQYFGPGTRLTVT.

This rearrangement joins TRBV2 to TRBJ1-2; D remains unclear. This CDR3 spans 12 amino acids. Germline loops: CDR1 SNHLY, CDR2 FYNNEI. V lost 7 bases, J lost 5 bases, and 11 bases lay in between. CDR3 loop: CASTGGLYGYTF. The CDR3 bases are TGTGCCAGCACGGGCGGCCTATATGGCTACACCTTC.

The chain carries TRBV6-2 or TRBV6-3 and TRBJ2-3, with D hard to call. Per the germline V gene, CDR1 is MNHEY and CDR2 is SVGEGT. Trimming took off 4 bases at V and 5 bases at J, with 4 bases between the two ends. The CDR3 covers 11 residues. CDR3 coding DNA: TGTGCCAGCAGTTCGGTAGATACGCAGTATTTT. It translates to CASSSVDTQYF.

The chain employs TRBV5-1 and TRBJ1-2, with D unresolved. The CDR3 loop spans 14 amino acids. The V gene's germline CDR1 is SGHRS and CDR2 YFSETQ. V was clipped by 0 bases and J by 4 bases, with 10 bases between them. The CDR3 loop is CASSLEQTFYGYTF. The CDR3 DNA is TGCGCCAGCAGCTTGGAGCAGACCTTCTATGGCTACACCTTC.

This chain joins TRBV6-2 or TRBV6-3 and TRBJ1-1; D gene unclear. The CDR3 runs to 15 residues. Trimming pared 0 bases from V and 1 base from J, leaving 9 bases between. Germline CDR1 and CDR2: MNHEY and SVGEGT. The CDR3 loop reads CASSYSRRTNTEAFF. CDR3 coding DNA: TGTGCCAGCAGTTACTCCCGACGGACGAACACTGAAGCTTTCTTT.

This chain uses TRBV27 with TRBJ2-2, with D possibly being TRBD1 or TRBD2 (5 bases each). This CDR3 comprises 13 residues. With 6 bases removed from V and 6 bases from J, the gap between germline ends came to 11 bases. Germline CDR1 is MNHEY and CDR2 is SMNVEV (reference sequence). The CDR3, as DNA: TGTGCCAGCAGCCCCCGGGGCTCCGGGGAGCTGTTTTTT. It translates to CASSPRGSGELFF.

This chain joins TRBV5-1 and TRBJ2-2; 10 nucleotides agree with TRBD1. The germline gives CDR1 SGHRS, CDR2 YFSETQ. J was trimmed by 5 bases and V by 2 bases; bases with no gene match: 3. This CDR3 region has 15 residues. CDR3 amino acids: CASSFWGQGTGELFF. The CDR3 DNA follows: TGCGCCAGCAGCTTTTGGGGACAGGGGACCGGGGAGCTGTTTTTT. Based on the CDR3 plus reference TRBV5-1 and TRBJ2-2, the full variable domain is KAGVTQTPRYLIKTRGQQVTLSCSPISGHRSVSWYQQTPGQGLQFLFEYFSETQRNKGNFPGRFSGRQFSNSRSEMNVSTLELGDSALYLCASSFWGQGTGELFFGEGSRLTVL.

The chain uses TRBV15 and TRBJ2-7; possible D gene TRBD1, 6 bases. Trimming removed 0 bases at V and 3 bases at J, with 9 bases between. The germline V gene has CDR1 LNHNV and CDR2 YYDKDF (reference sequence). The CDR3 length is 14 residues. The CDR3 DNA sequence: TGTGCCACCAGCAGAGAACTACAGGGCTACGAGCAGTACTTC. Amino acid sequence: CATSRELQGYEQYF.

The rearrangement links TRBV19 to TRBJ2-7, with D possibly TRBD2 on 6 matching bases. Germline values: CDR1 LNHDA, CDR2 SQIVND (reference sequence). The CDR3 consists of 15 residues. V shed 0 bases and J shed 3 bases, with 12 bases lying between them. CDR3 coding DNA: TGTGCCAGTAGTATAGATGGTGGGGGGAACTACGAGCAGTACTTC. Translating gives CASSIDGGGNYEQYF. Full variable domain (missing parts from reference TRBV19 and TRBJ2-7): DGGITQSPKYLFRKEGQNVTLSCEQNLNHDAMYWYRQDPGQGLRLIYYSQIVNDFQKGDIAEGYSVSREKKESFPLTVTSAQKNPTAFYLCASSIDGGGNYEQYFGPGTRLTVT.

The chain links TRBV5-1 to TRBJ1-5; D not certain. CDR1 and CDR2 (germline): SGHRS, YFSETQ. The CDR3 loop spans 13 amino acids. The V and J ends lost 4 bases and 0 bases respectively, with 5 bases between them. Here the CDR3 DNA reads TGCGCCAGCAGCGTAAATAGCAATCAGCCCCAGCATTTT. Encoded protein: CASSVNSNQPQHF.

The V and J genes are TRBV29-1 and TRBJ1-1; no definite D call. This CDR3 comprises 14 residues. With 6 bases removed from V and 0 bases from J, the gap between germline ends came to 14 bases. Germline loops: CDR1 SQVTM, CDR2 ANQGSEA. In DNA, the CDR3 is TGCAGCGTCGAGCGGTCCTCTCTGAACACTGAAGCTTTCTTT. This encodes CSVERSSLNTEAFF.

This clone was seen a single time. The CDR3: CASSQDGRGNTEAFF. CDR3 nucleotides: TGCGCCAGCAGCCAGGACGGGAGGGGGAACACTGAAGCTTTCTTT. This chain links TRBV4-3 with TRBJ1-1; the D gene is possibly TRBD1 (5 bases). The germline V gene has CDR1 LGHNA and CDR2 YSLEER. The CDR3 loop spans 15 amino acids. V was trimmed by 3 bases and J by 1 base, leaving 12 bases between them.

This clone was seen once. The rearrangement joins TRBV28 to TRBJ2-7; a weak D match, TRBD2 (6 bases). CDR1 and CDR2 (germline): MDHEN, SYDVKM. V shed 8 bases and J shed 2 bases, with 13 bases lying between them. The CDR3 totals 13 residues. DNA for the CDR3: TGTGCCAGCGGAGGGCAGATGACCTACGAGCAGTACTTC. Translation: CASGGQMTYEQYF.

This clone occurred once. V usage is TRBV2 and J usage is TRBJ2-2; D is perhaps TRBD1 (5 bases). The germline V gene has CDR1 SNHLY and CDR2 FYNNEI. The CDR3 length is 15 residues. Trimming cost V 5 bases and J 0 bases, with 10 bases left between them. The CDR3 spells CASSSLTANTGELFF. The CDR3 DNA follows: TGTGCCAGCAGTTCCTTGACAGCGAACACCGGGGAGCTGTTTTTT.

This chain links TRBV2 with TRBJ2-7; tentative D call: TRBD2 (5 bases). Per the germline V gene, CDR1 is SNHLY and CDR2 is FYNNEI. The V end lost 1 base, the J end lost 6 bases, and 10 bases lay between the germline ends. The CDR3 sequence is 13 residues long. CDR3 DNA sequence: TGTGCCAGCAGTGAAGTGGGTGCGGGCGAGCAGTACTTC. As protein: CASSEVGAGEQYF.

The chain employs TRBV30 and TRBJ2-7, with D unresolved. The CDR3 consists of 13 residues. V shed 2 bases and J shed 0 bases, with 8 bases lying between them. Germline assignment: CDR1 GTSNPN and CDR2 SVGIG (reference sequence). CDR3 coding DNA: TGTGCCTGGAGTAGGAGATCCTCCTACGAGCAGTACTTC. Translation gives CAWSRRSSYEQYF.

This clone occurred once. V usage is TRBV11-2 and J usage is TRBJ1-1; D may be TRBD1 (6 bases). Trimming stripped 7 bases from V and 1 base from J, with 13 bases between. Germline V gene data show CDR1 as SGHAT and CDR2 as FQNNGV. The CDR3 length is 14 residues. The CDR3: CASTSQGKNTEAFF. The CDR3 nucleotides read TGTGCCAGCACCTCGCAGGGGAAGAACACTGAAGCTTTCTTT.

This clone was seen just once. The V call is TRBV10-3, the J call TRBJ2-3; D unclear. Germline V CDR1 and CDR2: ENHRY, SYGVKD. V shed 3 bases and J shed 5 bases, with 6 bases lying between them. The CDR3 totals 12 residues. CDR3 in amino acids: CAISESGDTQYF. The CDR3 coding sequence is TGTGCCATCAGTGAATCCGGAGATACGCAGTATTTT.

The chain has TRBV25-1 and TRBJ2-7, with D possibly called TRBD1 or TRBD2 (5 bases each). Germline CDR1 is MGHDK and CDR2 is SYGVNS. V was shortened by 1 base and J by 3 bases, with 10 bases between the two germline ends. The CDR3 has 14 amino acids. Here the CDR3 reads CASSEFGDLYEQYF. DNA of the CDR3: TGTGCCAGCAGTGAATTTGGGGACCTCTACGAGCAGTACTTC.